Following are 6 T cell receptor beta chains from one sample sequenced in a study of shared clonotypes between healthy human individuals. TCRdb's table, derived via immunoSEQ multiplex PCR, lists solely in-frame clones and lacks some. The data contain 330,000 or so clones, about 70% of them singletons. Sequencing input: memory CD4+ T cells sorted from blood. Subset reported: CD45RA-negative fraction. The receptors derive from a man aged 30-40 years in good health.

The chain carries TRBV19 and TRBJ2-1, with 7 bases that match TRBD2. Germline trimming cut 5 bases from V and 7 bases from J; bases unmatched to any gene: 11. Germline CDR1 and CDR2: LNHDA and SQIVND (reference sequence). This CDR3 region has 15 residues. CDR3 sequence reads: CASSSRGGARNEQFF. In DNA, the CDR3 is TGTGCCAGTAGTTCAAGGGGAGGGGCTCGGAATGAGCAGTTCTTC.

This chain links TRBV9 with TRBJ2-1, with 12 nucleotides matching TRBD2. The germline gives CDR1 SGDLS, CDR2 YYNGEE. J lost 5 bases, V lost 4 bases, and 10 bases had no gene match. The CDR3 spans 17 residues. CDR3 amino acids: CASSSSGTSGFNNEQFF. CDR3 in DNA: TGTGCCAGCAGCTCCAGCGGGACTAGCGGGTTTAACAATGAGCAGTTCTTC.

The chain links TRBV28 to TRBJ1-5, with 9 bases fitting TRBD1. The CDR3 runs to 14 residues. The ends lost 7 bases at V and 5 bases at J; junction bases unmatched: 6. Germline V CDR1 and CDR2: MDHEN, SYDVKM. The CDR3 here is CASNTGTGYQPQHF. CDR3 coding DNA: TGTGCCAGCAATACCGGGACAGGGTATCAGCCCCAGCATTTT.

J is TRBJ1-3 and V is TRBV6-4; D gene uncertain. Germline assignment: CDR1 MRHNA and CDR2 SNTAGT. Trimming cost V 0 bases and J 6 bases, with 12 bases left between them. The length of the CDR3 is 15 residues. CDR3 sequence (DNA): TGTGCCAGCAGTGACTCGATTAACCCGGTAAACACCATATATTTT. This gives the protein CASSDSINPVNTIYF.

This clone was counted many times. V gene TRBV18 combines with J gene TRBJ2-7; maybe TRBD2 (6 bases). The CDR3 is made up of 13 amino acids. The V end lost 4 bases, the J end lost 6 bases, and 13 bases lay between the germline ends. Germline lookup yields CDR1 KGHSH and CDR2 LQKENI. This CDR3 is CASSRGGLIEQYF. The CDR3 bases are TGTGCCAGCTCACGAGGAGGGCTCATCGAGCAGTACTTC.

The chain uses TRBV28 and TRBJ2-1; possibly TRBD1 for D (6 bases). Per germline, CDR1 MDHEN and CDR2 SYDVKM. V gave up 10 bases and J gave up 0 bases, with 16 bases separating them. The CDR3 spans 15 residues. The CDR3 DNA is TGTGCCATTAAACCGAGGGACAACTCCTACAATGAGCAGTTCTTC. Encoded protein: CAIKPRDNSYNEQFF.